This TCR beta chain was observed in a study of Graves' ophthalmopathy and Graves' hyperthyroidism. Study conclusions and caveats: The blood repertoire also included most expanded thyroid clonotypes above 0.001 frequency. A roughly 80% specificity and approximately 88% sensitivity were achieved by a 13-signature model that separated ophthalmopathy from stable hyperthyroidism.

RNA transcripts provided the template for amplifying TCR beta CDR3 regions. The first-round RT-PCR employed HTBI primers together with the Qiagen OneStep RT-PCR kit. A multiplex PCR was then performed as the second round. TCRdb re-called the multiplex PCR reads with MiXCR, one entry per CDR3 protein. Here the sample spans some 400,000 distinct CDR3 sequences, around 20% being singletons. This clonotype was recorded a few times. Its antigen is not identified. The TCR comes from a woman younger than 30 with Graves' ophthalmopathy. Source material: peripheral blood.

DNA of the CDR3: TGTGCCAGCAGTTACCGGGACAACAATGAGCAGTTCTTC. Translated, it gives CASSYRDNNEQFF. The chain links TRBV6-2 or TRBV6-3 to TRBJ2-1; weak D call: TRBD1 (6 bases). CDR3 length equals 13 residues. V was trimmed by 2 bases and J by 5 bases, leaving 7 bases between them. Germline V gene sequence: CDR1 MNHEY, CDR2 SVGEGT.